This T cell receptor (beta chain) was sequenced in a study of blood T cell repertoires in COVID-19. Study in general: Italy, Spain and the United States were the sources of the convalescent and acute COVID-19 samples. T cells, B-cell-depleted T cells, or PBMCs supplied cDNA or gDNA.

There are 15 residues in the CDR3. Germline CDR1 and CDR2: SGHAT and FQNNGV. Unmatched junction bases numbered 9, after V lost 3 bases and J lost 5 bases. Per the study methods: Estimated nucleated cell counts came from reference gene primer amplification. Here immunoSEQ multiplex PCR was the method, and the copy in TCRdb shows in-frame clones only, minus some. V and J calls and clone size are given by that table; D and trimming were obtained from the DNA. The sample has about 130,000 clones; more than 75% are singletons. This sequence was found in a man in his sixties who had recovered from COVID-19. This rearrangement joins TRBV11-2 to TRBJ2-5; 7 bases fit TRBD1. The sequencing input was peripheral blood. The CDR3 region is CASSLGNRGRETQYF. CDR3 DNA: TGTGCCAGCAGCTTGGGCAACAGGGGTCGGGAGACCCAGTACTTC.